A single sample gave rise to the 3 T cell receptor beta chains below, sequenced in a study of shared clonotypes between healthy human individuals. Sequenced by immunoSEQ multiplex PCR; TCRdb stores in-frame clones only, minus some. The sample holds approximately 1,500,000 clones; roughly 98% are singletons and the top ten take 0.4% to 0.55%. Sequenced input: naive CD4+ T cells sorted from blood. Specified subset: CD45RA+ positively selected. These receptors all stem from a man younger than 40 in good health.

The genes are TRBV10-2 and TRBJ2-2; a weak D match, TRBD2 (5 bases). Deletions cut 4 bases from V and 4 bases from J, with 13 bases between. The germline V gene has CDR1 WSHSY and CDR2 SAAADI. This CDR3 contains 15 residues. The CDR3: CASSVGVGSTGELFF. In DNA form, the CDR3 reads TGCGCCAGCAGTGTAGGAGTTGGGAGCACCGGGGAGCTGTTTTTT.

This chain uses TRBV28 with TRBJ1-5; D not resolved. The CDR3 extends over 14 amino acids. The germline gives CDR1 MDHEN, CDR2 SYDVKM. The V end lost 7 bases, the J end lost 6 bases, and 16 bases lay between the germline ends. The CDR3 nucleotides read TGTGCCAGCATTTGGGGAGCGACGGGTCAGCCCCAGCATTTT. Protein: CASIWGATGQPQHF.

The chain combines TRBV2 with TRBJ1-2; D unclear. CDR1 SNHLY and CDR2 FYNNEI come from the germline V gene. V was cut by 0 bases and J by 7 bases, with 30 bases left in between. CDR3 length equals 20 residues. CDR3: CASSEALIGVVPVHAAGYTF. The CDR3 DNA follows: TGTGCCAGCAGTGAAGCGCTGATTGGGGTTGTCCCTGTACATGCCGCTGGCTACACCTTC.